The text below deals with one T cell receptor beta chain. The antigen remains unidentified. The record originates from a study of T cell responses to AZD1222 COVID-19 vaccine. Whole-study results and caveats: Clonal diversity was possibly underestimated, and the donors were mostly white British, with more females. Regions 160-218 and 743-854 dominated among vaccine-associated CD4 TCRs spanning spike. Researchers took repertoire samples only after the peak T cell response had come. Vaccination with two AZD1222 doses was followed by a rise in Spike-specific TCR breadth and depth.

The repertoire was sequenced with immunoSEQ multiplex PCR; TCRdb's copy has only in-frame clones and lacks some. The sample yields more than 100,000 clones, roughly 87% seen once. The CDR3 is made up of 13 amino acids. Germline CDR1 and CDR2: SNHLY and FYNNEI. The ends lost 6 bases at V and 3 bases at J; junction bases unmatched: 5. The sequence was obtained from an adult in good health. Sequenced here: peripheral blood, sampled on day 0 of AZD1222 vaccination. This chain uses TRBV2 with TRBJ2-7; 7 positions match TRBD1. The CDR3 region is CASRLTGDYEQYF. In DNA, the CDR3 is TGTGCCAGCAGACTAACAGGGGACTACGAGCAGTACTTC.